Included here is one T cell receptor (beta chain) sequence, with context. Its antigen is not identified. The data derive from a study of T cell responses to AZD1222 COVID-19 vaccine. Study-level results: Spike-specific TCRs gained breadth and depth after people received two AZD1222 doses. Spike was spanned by vaccine-associated CD4 TCRs, with dominance at 160-218 and 743-854.

Generated by immunoSEQ multiplex PCR, the TCRdb table keeps only in-frame clones and is missing some. The table has 70,000 to 80,000 clones, roughly 75% seen once; the top ten hold about 50%. Pooling of second doses given at about 4 or about 12 weeks was done. Sequences were derived from peripheral blood, sampled 28 days after the second AZD1222 dose. The TCR sequence derives from an adult who received the AZD1222 COVID-19 vaccine.

CDR3 bases: TGTGCCAGTAAGGACCCCGGGTGGGGACATCAGCCCCAGCATTTT. It translates to CASKDPGWGHQPQHF. V and J are TRBV19 and TRBJ1-5; D perhaps matches TRBD1 (5 bases). Trimming removed 7 bases at V and 5 bases at J, with 18 bases between. The CDR3 length is 15 residues. Germline-derived CDR1 and CDR2 are LNHDA and SQIVND (reference sequence).